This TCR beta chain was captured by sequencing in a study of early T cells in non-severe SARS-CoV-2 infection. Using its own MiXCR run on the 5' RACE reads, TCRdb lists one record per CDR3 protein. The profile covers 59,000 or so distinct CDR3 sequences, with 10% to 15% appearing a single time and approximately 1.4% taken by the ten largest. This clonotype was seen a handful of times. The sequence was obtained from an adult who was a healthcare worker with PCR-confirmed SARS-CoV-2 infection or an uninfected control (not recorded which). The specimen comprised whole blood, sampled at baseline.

Here the CDR3 reads CSVAEEAGSYNEQFF. In DNA, the CDR3 is TGCAGCGTTGCAGAGGAGGCGGGCTCCTACAATGAGCAGTTCTTC. The genes are TRBV29-1 and TRBJ2-1, with D possibly being TRBD2 (5 bases). Germline CDR1 SQVTM, CDR2 ANQGSEA. Trimming removed 4 bases from V and 0 bases from J, with 13 bases in between. This CDR3 contains 15 residues.